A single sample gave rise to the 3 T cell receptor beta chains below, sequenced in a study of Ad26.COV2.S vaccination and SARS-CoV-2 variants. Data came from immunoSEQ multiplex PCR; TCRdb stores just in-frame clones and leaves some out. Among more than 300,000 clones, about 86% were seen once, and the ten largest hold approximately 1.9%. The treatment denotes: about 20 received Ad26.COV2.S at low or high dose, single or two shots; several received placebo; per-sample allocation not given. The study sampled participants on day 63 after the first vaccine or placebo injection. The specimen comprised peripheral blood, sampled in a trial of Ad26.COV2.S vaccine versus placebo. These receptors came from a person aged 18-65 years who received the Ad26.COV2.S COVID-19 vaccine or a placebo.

The CDR3 DNA is TGTGCCAGCAGTTACGGCTCGGGAGAGGCTACCAATCAGCCCCAGCATTTT. It translates to CASSYGSGEATNQPQHF. The chain links TRBV6-2 or TRBV6-3 to TRBJ1-5; D not resolved. Germline V CDR1 and CDR2: MNHEY, SVGEGT. Trimming removed 2 bases from V and 3 bases from J, with 17 bases in between. The CDR3 loop spans 17 amino acids.

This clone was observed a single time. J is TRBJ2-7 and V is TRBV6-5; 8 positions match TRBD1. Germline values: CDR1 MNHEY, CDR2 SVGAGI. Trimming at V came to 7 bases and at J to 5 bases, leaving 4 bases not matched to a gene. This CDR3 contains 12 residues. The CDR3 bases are TGTGCCAGCAAGGACAGGGTCCACGAGCAGTACTTC. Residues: CASKDRVHEQYF.

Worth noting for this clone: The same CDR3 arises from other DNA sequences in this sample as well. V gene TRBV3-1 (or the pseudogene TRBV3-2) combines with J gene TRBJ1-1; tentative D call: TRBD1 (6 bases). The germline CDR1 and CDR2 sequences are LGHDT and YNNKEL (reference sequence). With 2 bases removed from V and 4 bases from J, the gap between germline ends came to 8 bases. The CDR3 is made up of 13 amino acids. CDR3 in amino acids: CASSQSRGTEAFF. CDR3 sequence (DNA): TGTGCCAGCAGCCAAAGCAGGGGCACTGAAGCTTTCTTT.